The 14 T cell receptor beta chains below were found in one sample sequenced in a study of blood T cell repertoires in COVID-19 (dated by TCRdb to about 2020). Libraries were prepared through the immunoSEQ multiplex PCR assay. TCRdb provides this immuneACCESS table in a form limited to in-frame rearrangements. Some clones are lacking; in checked studies, under half of them reflect an unresolved V gene, and why the rest are absent is not known. This sample holds some 150,000 clones; approximately 84% were observed only once. The leading ten clones occupy less than 4% of the sample. Sample: peripheral blood. The receptor source for this set is a woman in her sixties with acute or convalescent COVID-19.

The chain has TRBV27 and TRBJ1-2; D is possibly TRBD1 (6 bases). Germline V lookup: CDR1 MNHEY, CDR2 SMNVEV (reference sequence). The CDR3 runs 14 residues. With 5 bases removed from V and 1 base from J, the gap between germline ends came to 11 bases. CDR3 DNA sequence: TGTGCCAGCAGTCTTAGGGGGGGTAACTATGGCTACACCTTC. Translation: CASSLRGGNYGYTF.

This clone has a single count. DNA of the CDR3: TGCGCCAGCAGCCAGTTGAATGAGCAGTTCTTC. Translated, it gives CASSQLNEQFF. This rearrangement joins TRBV5-1 to TRBJ2-1; D unresolved. CDR3 length: 11 residues. The ends were cut back, 4 bases at V and 7 bases at J, with 6 bases in the middle. Germline CDR1 reads SGHRS; CDR2 reads YFSETQ.

This clone has just a few counts. The same CDR3 can be traced to other DNA sequences in this sample. This chain uses TRBV28 with TRBJ1-4; possible D gene TRBD1, 5 bases. This CDR3 is built from 12 residues. Germline V lookup: CDR1 MDHEN, CDR2 SYDVKM. V was trimmed by 6 bases and J by 7 bases, leaving 9 bases between them. The CDR3 nucleotides read TGTGCCAGCAGGCAGGGCGGTGAAAAACTGTTTTTT. This encodes CASRQGGEKLFF.

The chain combines TRBV7-2 with TRBJ2-1, with TRBD2 matching over 10 bases. Per germline, CDR1 SGHTA and CDR2 FQGNSA. The CDR3 runs 13 residues. V lost 5 bases, J lost 15 bases, and 10 bases stayed unmatched. CDR3 sequence (DNA): TGTGCCAGCAGCACGGGACTAGCGACTGGAGGGTTCTTC. Translated, it gives CASSTGLATGGFF. The full variable domain, in which reference TRBV7-2 and TRBJ2-1 provide the parts outside the CDR3, is GAGVSQSPSNKVTEKGKDVELRCDPISGHTALYWYRQSLGQGLEFLIYFQGNSAPDKSGLPSDRFSAERTGGSVSTLTIQRTQQEDSAVYLCASSTGLATGGFFGPGTRLTVL.

This clone was seen only once. CDR3 region: CASSRQTGVNEKLFF. The CDR3 DNA reads as TGTGCCAGCAGCAGGCAAACAGGGGTTAATGAAAAACTGTTTTTT. The gene calls are TRBV7-9 and TRBJ1-4; 7 nucleotides line up with TRBD1. Trimming cost V 5 bases and J 4 bases; bases outside gene matches: 7. Germline V gives CDR1 SEHNR, CDR2 FQNEAQ (reference sequence). The CDR3 spans 15 residues.

This clone was detected only a few times. The chain couples TRBV4-1 to TRBJ1-4, with D unclear. The CDR3 covers 13 residues. Per the germline V gene, CDR1 is MGHRA and CDR2 is YSYEKL. V was clipped by 0 bases and J by 12 bases, with 11 bases between them. In DNA form, the CDR3 reads TGCGCCAGCAGCCAAGATCTTCGGGGAGAACTGTTTTTT. Its translation is CASSQDLRGELFF.

Comments on this clone: The sample contains more than one DNA sequence encoding this CDR3. CDR3 sequence (DNA): TGTGCCAGCACCTTGGGACAGCCAAATCAGCCCCAGCATTTT. Protein product: CASTLGQPNQPQHF. J is TRBJ1-5 and V is TRBV28; TRBD1 agrees at 7 bases. Trimming took 7 bases from V and 4 from J; bases not matched to a gene: 7. The CDR3 is 14 amino acids. Germline CDR1 MDHEN, CDR2 SYDVKM.

V usage is TRBV27 and J usage is TRBJ2-1, with TRBD2 matching over 10 bases. The CDR3 is 15 amino acids. The V gene end was trimmed by 5 bases and the J gene end by 6 bases; junction bases not matched to a gene: 7. Germline loops: CDR1 MNHEY, CDR2 SMNVEV (reference sequence). The CDR3 here is CASSPLAGVGNEQFF. CDR3 sequence (DNA): TGTGCCAGCAGTCCGCTAGCGGGAGTGGGCAATGAGCAGTTCTTC.

This chain uses TRBV5-4 with TRBJ1-2; D is unclear. V was shortened by 4 bases and J by 2 bases, with 6 bases between the two germline ends. In germline, CDR1 is SGHNT, CDR2 YYREEE (reference sequence). The CDR3 has 12 amino acids. In DNA, the CDR3 is TGTGCCAGCAGCGAACGGAACTATGGCTACACCTTC. It is translated as CASSERNYGYTF.

The V gene is TRBV10-3, the J gene TRBJ1-3; weak D call: TRBD1 (5 bases). The CDR3 is 16 residues long. Germline V CDR1 and CDR2: ENHRY, SYGVKD. The ends were cut back, 7 bases at V and 1 base at J, with 17 bases in the middle. CDR3 residues: CAITEQAPGSGNTIYF. DNA for the CDR3: TGTGCCATCACCGAACAGGCCCCGGGTTCTGGAAACACCATATATTTT.

CDR3 DNA: TGTGCCAGCAGCGTAGGAACAGGAAACAATCAGCCCCAGCATTTT. Its translation is CASSVGTGNNQPQHF. The chain is built from TRBV9 and TRBJ1-5, with a tentative D call TRBD1 (5 bases). Germline V gene sequence: CDR1 SGDLS, CDR2 YYNGEE. The V end was cut by 0 bases, the J end by 3 bases, with 10 bases between. The CDR3 runs 15 residues. Variable domain in full (rest from reference TRBV9 and TRBJ1-5): DSGVTQTPKHLITATGQRVTLRCSPRSGDLSVYWYQQSLDQGLQFLIQYYNGEERAKGNILERFSAQQFPDLHSELNLSSLELGDSALYFCASSVGTGNNQPQHFGDGTRLSIL.

For the CDR3, the DNA is TGTGCCAGCAGCTTAGCACCTAGCGGGAGTAAGTTACATAGCACAGATACGCAGTATTTT. Translated: CASSLAPSGSKLHSTDTQYF. V gene TRBV7-2 combines with J gene TRBJ2-3; TRBD2 agrees at 10 bases. This CDR3 is 20 amino acids long. The J segment lost 0 bases and the V segment lost 0 bases, leaving 12 bases of the junction unmatched. Germline V gene lookup returns CDR1 SGHTA and CDR2 FQGNSA.

This clone showed up just once. The junction differs from germline at one of its ends, possibly a read error. This rearrangement joins TRBV27 to TRBJ1-4; 8 bases match TRBD1. Germline V lookup: CDR1 MNHEY, CDR2 SMNVEV (reference sequence). The CDR3 spans 18 residues. CDR3 sequence reads: CASSSTPPRDRFYDKLFF. CDR3 sequence (DNA): TGTGCCAGCAGTTCTACCCCCCCCCGGGACAGGTTTTATGACAAACTGTTTTTT.

This chain uses TRBV6-1 with TRBJ1-5; D is perhaps TRBD1 (5 bases). The CDR3 runs to 16 residues. Germline V gene sequence: CDR1 MNHNS, CDR2 SASEGT. V was pared by 4 bases and J by 0 bases, with 13 bases between. The CDR3 sequence: CASSGETAASNQPQHF. The CDR3 DNA reads TGTGCCAGCAGTGGAGAGACAGCCGCTAGCAATCAGCCCCAGCATTTT.